This T cell receptor (beta chain) was obtained from a study of T cells in Graves' hyperthyroidism and ophthalmopathy (dated by TCRdb to about 2019). Background for the entire study: Peripheral blood samples were taken at initial diagnosis, before any treatment was given. TCR V-J signatures able to tell the groups apart were searched for in a discovery cohort of 90 to 100 patients, of whom roughly 42 had Graves' ophthalmopathy and roughly 57 had stable Graves' hyperthyroidism. Whether ophthalmopathy could be predicted prospectively was tested in an independent validation cohort made up of 18 to 20 hyperthyroidism patients plus 17 patients who later progressed to ophthalmopathy. The approximately 98 discovery patients were randomly divided into training and test sets at a 7:3 ratio. Thyroid tissue and blood T-cell repertoires from six Graves' hyperthyroidism patients were also compared in the study. Following sampling, methimazole starting at 30 mg daily was given to hyperthyroidism patients, and high-dose intravenous methylprednisolone was given to ophthalmopathy patients. The paper reports TCR Vbeta CDR3 sequencing of fewer than 150 peripheral blood samples: around 45 ophthalmopathy, fewer than 85 hyperthyroidism and roughly 17 progressor patients. Study-level results and caveats: Most expanded thyroid clonotypes (frequency above 0.001) were also found in blood, which suggests that blood repertoires may mirror thyroid immune responses. In cross-validation, a model built on a 13 V-J signature told ophthalmopathy apart from stable hyperthyroidism with 87.88% sensitivity and approximately 81% specificity, and in testing the same model reached 80%/75%. No statistical method was used to set the sample size in advance, and investigators knew the group allocation. In validation, progression to ophthalmopathy was predicted by the model with around 70% sensitivity and approximately 78% specificity, a median of about 6.4 months before onset.

Stable Graves' hyperthyroidism was defined as no progression to ophthalmopathy during 18 months of follow-up. Hyperthyroidism patients were newly diagnosed, with disease duration under 2 months, and aged 18 to 65 years. Patients with uncontrolled infections, other autoimmune diseases, pregnancy or lactation were excluded. Clinical symptoms, serum thyroxine and TRAb, thyroid ultrasound, and orbital computed tomography formed the basis for the diagnoses. PBMCs were separated from 10 ml of fresh peripheral blood using Ficoll-Paque density gradient centrifugation. Total RNA was extracted with Trizol reagent, and quality was checked on an Agilent 2100 Bioanalyzer. TCR beta CDR3 regions were amplified from RNA transcripts. For the first round of RT-PCR on the TCR CDR3, the HTBI primer set was used together with the Qiagen OneStep RT-PCR kit. Libraries were constructed in a second round of multiplex PCR, after which size selection and purification were performed. Sequencing of the libraries was done on an Illumina HiSeq2000 using paired-end 100 bp reads. On the study's bioinformatics: SOAPnuke was used to process the raw data, throwing out any read that contained adapters or uncalled bases, had a mean Phred below 15, or lacked an exact constant-primer or identifier match. COPE v1.2.5 was used to merge high-quality paired reads, and clonotypes were defined as unique nucleotide sequences. MiTCR v1.1 was used to align the clonotypes against IMGT TRBV, TRBD and TRBJ reference segments. Analysis was restricted to V-J combinations with a frequency above 0.0001, which covered roughly 99% of repertoires. A TCS score was defined as the ratio between F50 (clonal expansion) and ExV (chaos), using BLOSUM62-based TCRdist between CDR3 peptides within each V-J. Welch's t-statistics and random forest reduced fewer than 600 V-J features to 10 to 15, which were used in a naive Bayes classifier (R e1071). The public sequencing data were trimmed at Q25 with fastp and processed into clonotypes with MiXCR by TCRdb, which kept only in-frame beta chains. Entries that share a CDR3 protein sequence are merged under the most common genes and DNA. These V and J calls rely on TCRdb rather than the paper's analysis. The sample table shows about 360,000 distinct CDR3 sequences, and around 13% are seen once. Roughly 8.3% of the sample comes from the top ten.

The CDR3 starts with the cysteine, ends with the phenylalanine, and has 15 residues. Only CDR3 DNA is held: 45 bases, read in frame from base 1. From the germline V gene, CDR1 is SGHRS and CDR2 is YFSETQ. V loses 0 bases of germline sequence and J loses 3 bases, and the interval between the two ends is 13 bases. This clonotype has ten or more counts. Its cognate antigen has yet to be identified. Per-nucleotide qualities are absent, and no much larger clonotype sits a single base away. This TCR derives from a woman younger than 35 with Graves' hyperthyroidism. The sequence is built from TRBV5-1 and TRBJ2-7, with a weak D call of TRBD2 (6 bases match). Input material: blood. The nucleotide sequence reads as follows: TGCGCCAGCAGCTTGGTGGCGGGACCCATCTACGAGCAGTACTTC. Its amino acids are CASSLVAGPIYEQYF.